One sample yielded the 16 T cell receptor beta chains listed below, sequenced in a study of blood T cell repertoires in COVID-19 (dated by TCRdb to the early 2020s). The library was made by the immunoSEQ multiplex PCR assay. TCRdb retrieved this table from immuneACCESS and kept in-frame rearrangements only. Not all clones are present; in checked studies, unresolved V genes account for under half, and no reason is known for the remainder. Counted in this sample were under 60,000 clones; around three quarters of them appeared once. Together, the top ten hold under 30% of the sample. Sequenced sample: peripheral blood. These receptors all come from a man between 65 and 85 years old with acute or convalescent COVID-19.

This chain joins TRBV27 and TRBJ2-7, with D possibly TRBD1 on 5 matching bases. The CDR3 covers 15 residues. The V gene's germline CDR1 is MNHEY and CDR2 SMNVEV (reference sequence). V lost 2 bases and J 0 bases, leaving 11 bases between the germline ends. This chain's CDR3 is CASSLNQGSSYEQYF. Written as DNA, the CDR3 is TGTGCCAGCAGTTTAAACCAGGGAAGCTCCTACGAGCAGTACTTC.

The gene calls are TRBV9 and TRBJ1-3, with TRBD1 matching 8 bases. Trimming removed 2 bases from V and 0 bases from J; junction bases left unmatched: 4. This CDR3 contains 16 residues. Germline CDR1 is SGDLS and CDR2 is YYNGEE. This CDR3 is CASSVAGGFSGNTIYF. Here the CDR3 DNA reads TGTGCCAGCAGCGTCGCAGGGGGCTTCTCTGGAAACACCATATATTTT.

The chain couples TRBV19 to TRBJ1-2; D call uncertain. Between the trimmed V and J ends, which lost 7 bases and 7 bases, there was a span of 16 bases. Germline CDR1 reads LNHDA; CDR2 reads SQIVND (reference sequence). This CDR3 contains 13 residues. The CDR3 is CASTREENLGYTF. In DNA form, the CDR3 reads TGTGCCAGTACGCGAGAGGAGAATCTTGGCTACACCTTC. The variable domain in full, completed from reference TRBV19 and TRBJ1-2, reads DGGITQSPKYLFRKEGQNVTLSCEQNLNHDAMYWYRQDPGQGLRLIYYSQIVNDFQKGDIAEGYSVSREKKESFPLTVTSAQKNPTAFYLCASTREENLGYTFGSGTRLTVV.

This clone was detected once. The rearrangement joins TRBV18 to TRBJ1-2; weak D call: TRBD1 (5 bases). The CDR3 covers 15 residues. Germline CDR1 KGHSH, CDR2 LQKENI. V shed 1 base and J shed 3 bases, with 12 bases lying between them. The CDR3 sequence is CASSPRGTDYYGYTF. The CDR3 DNA follows: TGTGCCAGCTCACCACGCGGGACCGACTACTATGGCTACACCTTC.

This clone was counted a few times. The chain has TRBV7-8 and TRBJ1-3; 7 nucleotides line up with TRBD1. This CDR3 has 15 residues. V lost 5 bases and J lost 2; bases outside the gene matches: 6. Germline values: CDR1 SGHVS, CDR2 FQNEAQ. CDR3 coding DNA: TGTGCCAGCAGCCGAGGGGGCCTGACTGGAAACACCATATATTTT. The encoded protein is CASSRGGLTGNTIYF.

The chain carries TRBV9 and TRBJ1-1; tentative D call: TRBD1 (5 bases). CDR1 and CDR2 (germline): SGDLS, YYNGEE. This CDR3 comprises 13 residues. Trimming removed 3 bases from V and 5 bases from J, with 11 bases in between. The CDR3 DNA sequence: TGTGCCAGCAGCGCCCGGACACTGACTGAAGCTTTCTTT. This codes for CASSARTLTEAFF. The whole variable domain, remainder taken from reference TRBV9 and TRBJ1-1, is DSGVTQTPKHLITATGQRVTLRCSPRSGDLSVYWYQQSLDQGLQFLIQYYNGEERAKGNILERFSAQQFPDLHSELNLSSLELGDSALYFCASSARTLTEAFFGQGTRLTVV.

This clone was detected a few times. V and J are TRBV19 and TRBJ1-2, with D possibly being TRBD1 (5 bases). Per the germline V gene, CDR1 is LNHDA and CDR2 is SQIVND (reference sequence). The V gene lost 0 bases and the J gene lost 7 bases, with 9 bases spanning the gap. CDR3 length: 13 residues. CDR3 sequence reads: CASSIESGAGYTF. The CDR3 DNA is TGTGCCAGTAGTATAGAAAGTGGGGCTGGCTACACCTTC.

The chain is built from TRBV4-1 and TRBJ2-7; the D gene is possibly TRBD1 (6 bases). Germline CDR1 MGHRA, CDR2 YSYEKL. Trimming shortened V by 1 base and J by 4 bases, and 11 bases separated the two germline ends. This CDR3 is 14 amino acids long. Here the CDR3 reads CASSQGEQGYEQYF. CDR3 nucleotides: TGCGCCAGCAGCCAAGGCGAACAGGGTTACGAGCAGTACTTC.

V gene TRBV2 combines with J gene TRBJ2-1; TRBD2 matches 10 bases. V lost 5 bases and J lost 4; bases outside the gene matches: 11. CDR1 and CDR2 (germline): SNHLY, FYNNEI. This CDR3 region has 17 residues. The CDR3 loop reads CASSPLAGEEGYNEQFF. DNA of the CDR3: TGTGCCAGCAGTCCCCTAGCGGGAGAGGAGGGGTACAATGAGCAGTTCTTC.

The chain uses TRBV11-3 and TRBJ1-2; no definite D call. V was pared by 1 base and J by 2 bases, with 14 bases between. Germline V gives CDR1 SGHNT, CDR2 YENEEA. CDR3 length: 16 residues. The CDR3 protein is CASSLVVGSLNYGYTF. The CDR3 region has the DNA TGTGCCAGCAGCTTAGTGGTAGGGAGTTTAAACTATGGCTACACCTTC.

The chain joins TRBV24-1 to TRBJ1-1; 8 bases are a match to TRBD1. CDR3 length equals 13 residues. Trimming took 11 bases from V and 6 from J; bases not matched to a gene: 10. Germline CDR1 reads KGHDR; CDR2 reads SFDVKD. CDR3 region: CAMRTGKSAEAFF. CDR3 in DNA: TGTGCCATGCGGACAGGGAAGTCTGCTGAAGCTTTCTTT.

This sequence joins TRBV4-3 and TRBJ2-2; D remains ambiguous. V lost 6 bases and J lost 0, with 8 bases in between. CDR3 length: 14 residues. Germline V CDR1 and CDR2: LGHNA, YSLEER. DNA of the CDR3: TGCGCCAGCAGACTGGGCGCGAACACCGGGGAGCTGTTTTTT. The encoded protein is CASRLGANTGELFF.

The V call is TRBV28, the J call TRBJ1-5; D unresolved. The CDR3 is 14 amino acids. V lost 4 bases and J lost 5, with 12 bases in between. Germline assignment: CDR1 MDHEN and CDR2 SYDVKM. CDR3 coding DNA: TGTGCCAGCAGTTCGGGAAGCCGCTATCAGCCCCAGCATTTT. This encodes CASSSGSRYQPQHF.

In nucleotides, the CDR3 is TGTGCCACACCGACAGGGGGCGGGATTTCCCCTGAAGCTTTCTTT. This gives the protein CATPTGGGISPEAFF. J is TRBJ1-1 and V is TRBV28; 10 nucleotides match TRBD1. This CDR3 contains 15 residues. The V gene end was trimmed by 10 bases and the J gene end by 6 bases; junction bases not matched to a gene: 14. Germline lookup yields CDR1 MDHEN and CDR2 SYDVKM.

The chain links TRBV27 to TRBJ2-7; weak D call: TRBD1 (5 bases). Germline CDR1 and CDR2: MNHEY and SMNVEV (reference sequence). The CDR3 has 12 amino acids. Trimming pared 7 bases from V and 4 bases from J, leaving 11 bases between. The CDR3 loop reads CASINKGYEQYF. The CDR3 nucleotides are TGTGCCAGCATCAACAAGGGGTACGAGCAGTACTTC.

This chain links TRBV5-1 with TRBJ2-6, with D unclear. Trimming left V 3 bases short and J 2 bases short, with 9 bases between. This CDR3 contains 15 residues. Germline values: CDR1 SGHRS, CDR2 YFSETQ. CDR3 sequence reads: CASSSLNPGANVLTF. CDR3 nucleotides: TGCGCCAGCAGCTCACTCAACCCTGGGGCCAACGTCCTGACTTTC.